The 27 T cell receptor beta chains given below trace back to one sample, sequenced in a study of cytomegalovirus exposure and HLA in healthy donors. 13 Jbeta primers and 60 Vbeta primers were used for the PCR. This table comes from immunoSEQ multiplex PCR, and its TCRdb copy is limited to in-frame clones, with some not included. The listing contains about 67,000 clones. The sample taken for sequencing was PBMCs. The receptor source for this set is a woman in her twenties or thirties in good health and CMV-seronegative.

V is TRBV11-2 and J is TRBJ2-1; 11 bases align to TRBD2. Germline V CDR1 and CDR2: SGHAT, FQNNGV. This CDR3 comprises 15 residues. V lost 5 bases to trimming and J lost 5 bases; unmatched junction nucleotides: 5. DNA for the CDR3: TGTGCCAGCAGCCGTCTAGCGGGAGGACACAATGAGCAGTTCTTC. Its protein is CASSRLAGGHNEQFF.

The J gene is TRBJ1-1, the V gene TRBV2; 8 nucleotides line up with TRBD1. Unmatched junction bases numbered 10, after V lost 8 bases and J lost 8 bases. The CDR3 runs 13 residues. Per the germline V gene, CDR1 is SNHLY and CDR2 is FYNNEI. CDR3: CASQQLGQAEAFF. In DNA form, the CDR3 reads TGTGCCAGCCAGCAGTTGGGACAGGCGGAAGCTTTCTTT.

The rearrangement links TRBV28 to TRBJ1-2; TRBD1 aligns across 10 bases. The germline CDR1 and CDR2 sequences are MDHEN and SYDVKM. J lost 6 bases, V lost 5 bases, and 3 bases had no gene match. This CDR3 is 13 amino acids long. CDR3 sequence (DNA): TGTGCCAGCAGTGGGACAGGGGTTAATGGCTACACCTTC. Protein sequence: CASSGTGVNGYTF.

This chain links TRBV25-1 with TRBJ2-1, with 9 bases that match TRBD2. Germline V gene data show CDR1 as MGHDK and CDR2 as SYGVNS. CDR3 length equals 16 residues. Unmatched junction bases numbered 14, after V lost 7 bases and J lost 7 bases. CDR3 sequence: CASTEVRSGRGNEQFF. CDR3 in DNA: TGTGCCAGCACTGAGGTCCGTAGCGGGAGAGGAAATGAGCAGTTCTTC.

The chain joins TRBV28 to TRBJ1-2; possible D gene TRBD1, 6 bases. The CDR3 covers 13 residues. Germline V gene data show CDR1 as MDHEN and CDR2 as SYDVKM. V was trimmed by 5 bases and J by 4 bases, leaving 11 bases between them. As DNA, the CDR3 is TGTGCCAGCAGTCCCGGGACATTCTATGGCTACACCTTC. Translating it yields CASSPGTFYGYTF.

The V call is TRBV30, the J call TRBJ1-1, with 7 bases identical to TRBD1. The CDR3 spans 11 residues. CDR1 and CDR2 from the germline V gene are GTSNPN and SVGIG (reference sequence). Unmatched junction bases numbered 12, after V lost 8 bases and J lost 12 bases. The CDR3 loop is CAREAGTVTFF. CDR3 bases: TGTGCCCGCGAAGCCGGGACAGTGACTTTCTTT.

V gene TRBV5-1 combines with J gene TRBJ2-1; 11 bases agree with TRBD2. The V gene end was trimmed by 3 bases and the J gene end by 8 bases; junction bases not matched to a gene: 10. CDR1 is SGHRS and CDR2 is YFSETQ in the germline V gene. CDR3 length: 16 residues. Written as DNA, the CDR3 is TGCGCCAGCAGCTCCATCGGGACTAGCGGAGACCATGAGCAGTTCTTC. This translates into CASSSIGTSGDHEQFF. The full variable domain, its missing parts supplied by reference TRBV5-1 and TRBJ2-1, is KAGVTQTPRYLIKTRGQQVTLSCSPISGHRSVSWYQQTPGQGLQFLFEYFSETQRNKGNFPGRFSGRQFSNSRSEMNVSTLELGDSALYLCASSSIGTSGDHEQFFGPGTRLTVL.

The chain couples TRBV6-6 to TRBJ1-2, with TRBD1 matching 8 bases. This CDR3 is built from 14 residues. Germline CDR1 and CDR2: MNHNY and SVGAGI (reference sequence). J was trimmed by 7 bases and V by 6 bases; bases with no gene match: 10. The CDR3: CASRTLGQDGGYTF. CDR3 bases: TGTGCCAGCAGGACACTGGGACAGGATGGTGGCTACACCTTC.

The V gene is TRBV29-1, the J gene TRBJ1-2; D may be TRBD1 (6 bases). Trimming cost V 6 bases and J 3 bases, with 20 bases left between them. This CDR3 has 15 residues. Germline values: CDR1 SQVTM, CDR2 ANQGSEA. The CDR3 spells CSVMTGTPLDYGYTF. The DNA of the CDR3 is TGCAGCGTCATGACCGGGACACCGCTTGACTATGGCTACACCTTC.

The V gene is TRBV6-1, the J gene TRBJ1-5; TRBD1 matches 8 bases. V gave up 4 bases and J gave up 4 bases; unmatched junction bases: 6. CDR1 and CDR2 (germline): MNHNS, SASEGT. The CDR3 is 15 amino acids. The CDR3 here is CASSAQGARNQPQHF. CDR3 sequence (DNA): TGTGCCAGCAGTGCCCAGGGGGCGCGGAATCAGCCCCAGCATTTT.

This chain connects TRBV18 to TRBJ2-3; 8 bases agree with TRBD1. The CDR3 length is 14 residues. Trimming removed 6 bases from V and 0 bases from J; junction bases left unmatched: 2. Germline V gene sequence: CDR1 KGHSH, CDR2 LQKENI. CDR3 loop: CASSRDRSTDTQYF. In DNA, the CDR3 is TGTGCCAGCTCGCGGGACAGGAGCACAGATACGCAGTATTTT.

The chain couples TRBV19 to TRBJ1-6; possible D gene TRBD1, 5 bases. The CDR3 sequence is 13 residues long. Trimming left V 8 bases short and J 7 bases short, with 12 bases between. Germline V gene sequence: CDR1 LNHDA, CDR2 SQIVND (reference sequence). The CDR3 region is CASGGGENSPLHF. CDR3 in DNA: TGTGCCAGTGGTGGAGGGGAGAATTCACCCCTCCACTTT.

The chain recombines TRBV9 with TRBJ2-2, with a weak D call TRBD2 (5 bases). The CDR3 runs to 15 residues. Germline V gives CDR1 SGDLS, CDR2 YYNGEE. Deletions cut 0 bases from V and 5 bases from J, with 11 bases between. CDR3 bases: TGTGCCAGCAGCGTAGCGAGGGCGCAAACCGGGGAGCTGTTTTTT. Translated, it gives CASSVARAQTGELFF. The full variable domain, completed using reference TRBV9 and TRBJ2-2, is DSGVTQTPKHLITATGQRVTLRCSPRSGDLSVYWYQQSLDQGLQFLIQYYNGEERAKGNILERFSAQQFPDLHSELNLSSLELGDSALYFCASSVARAQTGELFFGEGSRLTVL.

The rearrangement uses TRBV18 and TRBJ1-4; no clear D gene. V was cut by 4 bases and J by 5 bases, with 17 bases left in between. CDR3 size: 16 residues. Germline CDR1 and CDR2: KGHSH and LQKENI. CDR3 nucleotide sequence: TGTGCCAGCTCACAAACCCTTGGGCAGCTCAATGAAAAACTGTTTTTT. Translating gives CASSQTLGQLNEKLFF.

The V gene is TRBV9, the J gene TRBJ1-6; unclear D gene. V was cut by 0 bases and J by 13 bases, with 14 bases left in between. The CDR3 is made up of 14 amino acids. CDR1 is SGDLS, CDR2 YYNGEE, per germline. The CDR3 DNA reads TGTGCCAGCAGCGTAGAATCTGAGATTTCCCCCCTCCACTTT. Protein: CASSVESEISPLHF.

The chain has TRBV6-1 and TRBJ1-5; D perhaps matches TRBD1 (5 bases). The CDR3 is 10 amino acids. The germline gives CDR1 MNHNS, CDR2 SASEGT. CDR3 sequence reads: CAGGGVSQHF. The CDR3 DNA sequence: TGTGCGGGGGGGGGAGTGTCCCAGCATTTT.

The chain combines TRBV4-2 with TRBJ2-5; 7 bases map to TRBD2. Germline V gives CDR1 LGHNA, CDR2 YNFKEQ. The CDR3 has 16 residues. With 1 base clipped from V and 2 bases from J, the junction kept 7 bases outside the gene matches. CDR3 protein: CASSQVPAGLQETQYF. In DNA, the CDR3 is TGTGCCAGCAGCCAAGTGCCAGCGGGGTTGCAAGAGACCCAGTACTTC.

The gene calls are TRBV4-1 and TRBJ1-2; D gene ambiguous. Germline V lookup: CDR1 MGHRA, CDR2 YSYEKL. Deletions cut 1 base from V and 8 bases from J, with 11 bases between. The CDR3 totals 13 residues. CDR3 protein: CASSQAPAGGYTF. In DNA, the CDR3 is TGCGCCAGCAGCCAAGCCCCTGCGGGGGGCTACACCTTC.

This CDR3 reads CASSFGRSYEQYF. In nucleotides, the CDR3 is TGTGCCAGCAGTTTTGGGCGTTCCTACGAGCAGTACTTC. The V call is TRBV27, the J call TRBJ2-7; no definite D call. Trimming shortened V by 3 bases and J by 1 base, and 7 bases separated the two germline ends. CDR3 length equals 13 residues. Germline lookup yields CDR1 MNHEY and CDR2 SMNVEV (reference sequence).

This sequence joins TRBV30 and TRBJ2-1; TRBD2 matches 9 bases. The V gene end was trimmed by 3 bases and the J gene end by 3 bases; junction bases not matched to a gene: 6. The CDR3 length is 15 residues. Germline V gene sequence: CDR1 GTSNPN, CDR2 SVGIG (reference sequence). The CDR3 nucleotides are TGTGCCTGGAGAAGTGGCGGGAGGGACTACAATGAGCAGTTCTTC. This gives the protein CAWRSGGRDYNEQFF.

This rearrangement joins TRBV15 to TRBJ1-1; D is possibly TRBD1 (5 bases). Looked up from germline, CDR1 is LNHNV and CDR2 is YYDKDF (reference sequence). The CDR3 contains 14 residues. V lost 0 bases, J lost 5 bases, and 10 bases lay in between. The DNA of the CDR3 is TGTGCCACCAGCAGAGATCGGGGGGGGACTGAAGCTTTCTTT. Translating it yields CATSRDRGGTEAFF.

J is TRBJ2-6 and V is TRBV4-1; D may be TRBD1 (6 bases). V lost 5 bases and J 0 bases, leaving 23 bases between the germline ends. The CDR3 has 20 amino acids. Germline V lookup: CDR1 MGHRA, CDR2 YSYEKL. CDR3 residues: CASSFTGVQGLPSGANVLTF. The CDR3 DNA reads TGCGCCAGCAGCTTTACGGGTGTTCAGGGGCTCCCCTCTGGGGCCAACGTCCTGACTTTC.

This chain links TRBV5-1 with TRBJ1-1, with TRBD1 matching over 8 bases. This CDR3 region has 13 residues. The junction had 2 bases not matched to a gene; V was cut back by 5 bases and J by 2 bases. Germline V gene sequence: CDR1 SGHRS, CDR2 YFSETQ. For the CDR3, the DNA is TGCGCCAGCAGAGGGACAGGCAACACTGAAGCTTTCTTT. Protein: CASRGTGNTEAFF. Complete variable domain (other parts from reference TRBV5-1 and TRBJ1-1): KAGVTQTPRYLIKTRGQQVTLSCSPISGHRSVSWYQQTPGQGLQFLFEYFSETQRNKGNFPGRFSGRQFSNSRSEMNVSTLELGDSALYLCASRGTGNTEAFFGQGTRLTVV.

This rearrangement joins TRBV5-1 to TRBJ2-1; TRBD2 agrees at 12 bases. The CDR3 loop spans 15 amino acids. Germline V CDR1 and CDR2: SGHRS, YFSETQ. The V segment lost 2 bases and the J segment 6 bases; nucleotides outside the gene matches: 3. CDR3 loop: CASSFALAGGNEQFF. CDR3 bases: TGCGCCAGCAGCTTCGCACTAGCGGGAGGCAATGAGCAGTTCTTC. Together with reference TRBV5-1 and TRBJ2-1, the CDR3 gives the full variable domain: KAGVTQTPRYLIKTRGQQVTLSCSPISGHRSVSWYQQTPGQGLQFLFEYFSETQRNKGNFPGRFSGRQFSNSRSEMNVSTLELGDSALYLCASSFALAGGNEQFFGPGTRLTVL.

This sequence joins TRBV4-3 and TRBJ2-1, with a possible D match to TRBD2 (7 bases). Trimming removed 0 bases at V and 2 bases at J, with 11 bases between. CDR1 LGHNA and CDR2 YSLEER come from the germline V gene. The CDR3 consists of 16 residues. CDR3 nucleotides: TGCGCCAGCAGCCAAGATTTGGGGGGGCCCTACAATGAGCAGTTCTTC. It is translated as CASSQDLGGPYNEQFF.

The chain employs TRBV28 and TRBJ2-7, with D possibly TRBD1 on 6 matching bases. Germline V gene lookup returns CDR1 MDHEN and CDR2 SYDVKM. The ends were cut back, 5 bases at V and 0 bases at J, with 14 bases in the middle. CDR3 length: 15 residues. CDR3 in amino acids: CASSLPTGFSYEQYF. The CDR3 DNA reads as TGTGCCAGCAGTCTCCCAACAGGGTTCTCCTACGAGCAGTACTTC. Combining the CDR3 with reference TRBV28 and TRBJ2-7 gives the whole variable domain DVKVTQSSRYLVKRTGEKVFLECVQDMDHENMFWYRQDPGLGLRLIYFSYDVKMKEKGDIPEGYSVSREKKERFSLILESASTNQTSMYLCASSLPTGFSYEQYFGPGTRLTVT.

CDR3 amino acids: CASSWDSLNTEAFF. In nucleotides, the CDR3 is TGTGCCAGTAGTTGGGACAGCCTGAACACTGAAGCTTTCTTT. The V call is TRBV19, the J call TRBJ1-1; 7 bases align to TRBD1. CDR3 length equals 14 residues. CDR1 LNHDA and CDR2 SQIVND come from the germline V gene (reference sequence). The V gene end was trimmed by 5 bases and the J gene end by 0 bases; junction bases not matched to a gene: 3.